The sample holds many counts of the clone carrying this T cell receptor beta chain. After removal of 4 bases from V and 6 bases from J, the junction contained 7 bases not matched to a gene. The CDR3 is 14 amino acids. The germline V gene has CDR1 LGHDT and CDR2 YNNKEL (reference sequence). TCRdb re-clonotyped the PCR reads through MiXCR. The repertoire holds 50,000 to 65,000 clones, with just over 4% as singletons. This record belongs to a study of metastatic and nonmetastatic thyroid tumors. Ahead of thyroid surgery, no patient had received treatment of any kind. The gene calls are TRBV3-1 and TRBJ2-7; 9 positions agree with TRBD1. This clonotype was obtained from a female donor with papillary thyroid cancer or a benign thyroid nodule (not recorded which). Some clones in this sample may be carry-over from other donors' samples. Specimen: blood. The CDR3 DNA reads TGTGCCAGCAGCCCAACGGACAGGGGTGGCGAGCAGTACTTC. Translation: CASSPTDRGGEQYF.